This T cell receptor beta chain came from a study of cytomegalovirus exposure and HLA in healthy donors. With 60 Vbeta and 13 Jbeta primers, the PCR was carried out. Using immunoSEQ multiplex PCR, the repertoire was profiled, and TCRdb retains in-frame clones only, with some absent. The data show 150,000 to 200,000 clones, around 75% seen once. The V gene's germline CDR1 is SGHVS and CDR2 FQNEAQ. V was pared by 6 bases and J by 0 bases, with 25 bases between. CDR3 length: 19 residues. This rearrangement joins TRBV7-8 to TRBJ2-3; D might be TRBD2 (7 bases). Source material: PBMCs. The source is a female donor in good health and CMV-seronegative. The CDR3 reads CASSRRGGGGRSSTDTQYF. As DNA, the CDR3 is TGTGCCAGCAGTCGTAGAGGGGGAGGGGGACGTTCGAGCACAGATACGCAGTATTTT.